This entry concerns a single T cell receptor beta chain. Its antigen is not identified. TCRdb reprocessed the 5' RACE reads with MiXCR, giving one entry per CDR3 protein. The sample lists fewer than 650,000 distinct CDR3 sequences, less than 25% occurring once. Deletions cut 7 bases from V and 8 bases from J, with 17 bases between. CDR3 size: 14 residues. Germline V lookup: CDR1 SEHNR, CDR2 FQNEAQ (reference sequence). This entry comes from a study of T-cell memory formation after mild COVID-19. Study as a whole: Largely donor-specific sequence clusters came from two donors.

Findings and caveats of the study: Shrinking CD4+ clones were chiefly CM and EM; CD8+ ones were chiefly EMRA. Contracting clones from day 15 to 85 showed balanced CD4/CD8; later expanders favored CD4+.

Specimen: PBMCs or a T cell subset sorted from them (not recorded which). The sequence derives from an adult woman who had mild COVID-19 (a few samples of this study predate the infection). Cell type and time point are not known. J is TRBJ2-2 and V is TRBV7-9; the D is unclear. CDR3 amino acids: CASNLTPLPGELFF. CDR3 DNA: TGTGCCAGCAATCTCACCCCGCTACCTGGGGAGCTGTTTTTT.